The 27 T cell receptor beta chains in this list originate from one sample, sequenced in a study of OX40 agonist ivuxolimab in advanced cancers. Repertoires were generated with immunoSEQ multiplex PCR, while TCRdb's copy carries only in-frame clones and drops some. The repertoire holds about 18,000 clones, with around three quarters as singletons. The starting material was CD4+ or CD8+ T cells sorted from blood, obtained in a trial of the OX40 agonist ivuxolimab. The receptors stem from an adult with an advanced solid tumor such as melanoma, head and neck, liver or kidney cancer.

The CDR3 sequence: CASGLGASTDTQYF. The CDR3 nucleotides are TGTGCTAGTGGTTTGGGGGCCAGCACAGATACGCAGTATTTT. The chain combines TRBV12-5 with TRBJ2-3, with D uncertain. Per the germline V gene, CDR1 is LGHNT and CDR2 is FRNRAP. CDR3 length: 14 amino acids. V was shortened by 1 base and J by 0 bases, with 5 bases between the two germline ends.

This rearrangement joins TRBV5-4 to TRBJ2-3; maybe TRBD2 (5 bases). The CDR3 runs to 16 residues. Germline loops: CDR1 SGHNT, CDR2 YYREEE (reference sequence). The V gene lost 6 bases and the J gene lost 0 bases, with 17 bases spanning the gap. CDR3 DNA sequence: TGTGCCAGCACCAACCCTCGCCCGGGGAGCACAGATACGCAGTATTTT. It encodes CASTNPRPGSTDTQYF.

Regarding this clone: At one end, the junction sequence differs from germline, possibly due to a read error. The chain is built from TRBV7-7 and TRBJ1-3; D remains ambiguous. Germline-derived CDR1 and CDR2 are SSHAT and FNYEAQ (reference sequence). This CDR3 is built from 16 residues. The CDR3 sequence is CASSLALAGHGNTIYF. CDR3 in DNA: TGTGCTAGCAGCTTAGCGTTGGCAGGTCACGGAAACACCATATATTTT. Combining the CDR3 with reference TRBV7-7 and TRBJ1-3 gives the whole variable domain GAGVSQSPRYKVTKRGQDVTLRCDPISSHATLYWYQQALGQGPEFLTYFNYEAQPDKSGLPSDRFSAERPEGSISTLTIQRTEQRDSAMYRCASSLALAGHGNTIYFGEGSWLTVV.

V is TRBV7-8 and J is TRBJ2-2; weak D call: TRBD1 (6 bases). CDR3 length: 14 residues. Germline V CDR1 and CDR2: SGHVS, FQNEAQ. Trimming took 5 bases from V and 3 from J, leaving 10 bases between them. Here the CDR3 reads CASSIRQDTGELFF. CDR3 bases: TGTGCCAGCAGCATACGACAGGACACCGGGGAGCTGTTTTTT.

J is TRBJ2-5 and V is TRBV21-1; the table assigns TRBD2, which was not confirmed against the DNA. TRBV21-1 is a pseudogene locus. The CDR3 is 16 residues long. The chain's CDR3 is CASSKDLSGGQETQYF. DNA for the CDR3: TGTGCCAGCAGCAAAGACCTTAGCGGGGGCCAAGAGACCCAGTACTTC.

V gene TRBV2 combines with J gene TRBJ2-2; D remains ambiguous. Germline V CDR1 and CDR2: SNHLY, FYNNEI. The V gene lost 6 bases and the J gene lost 6 bases, with 11 bases spanning the gap. The CDR3 runs to 13 residues. The CDR3 loop reads CASRPVVAGELFF. Here the CDR3 DNA reads TGTGCCAGCAGACCCGTAGTAGCCGGGGAGCTGTTTTTT.

The J gene is TRBJ2-2, the V gene TRBV5-1; the D is unclear. Trimming took off 0 bases at V and 8 bases at J, with 11 bases between the two ends. CDR3 length: 14 residues. CDR1 is SGHRS and CDR2 is YFSETQ in the germline V gene. CDR3 bases: TGCGCCAGCAGCTTGGTTCAGGCGGAGGGGGAGCTGTTTTTT. Its translation: CASSLVQAEGELFF.

The chain uses TRBV11-2 and TRBJ1-5; 8 positions agree with TRBD1. The junction had 6 bases not matched to a gene; V was cut back by 6 bases and J by 2 bases. Germline lookup yields CDR1 SGHAT and CDR2 FQNNGV. CDR3 length equals 15 residues. The CDR3 DNA sequence: TGTGCCAGCAGACCCGGACAGGGAGGCAATCAGCCCCAGCATTTT. Its protein product is CASRPGQGGNQPQHF.

V is TRBV28 and J is TRBJ2-3; possible D gene TRBD2, 6 bases. CDR1 and CDR2 (germline): MDHEN, SYDVKM. The V end was cut by 6 bases, the J end by 0 bases, with 19 bases between. This CDR3 comprises 17 residues. DNA for the CDR3: TGTGCCAGCAGACCAACAGGAGGGCGATACAGCACAGATACGCAGTATTTT. This encodes CASRPTGGRYSTDTQYF.

The chain joins TRBV21-1 to TRBJ1-5. TRBV21-1 is described as a pseudogene. CDR3 length equals 14 residues. The CDR3: CASSKRPDNQPQHF. The CDR3 coding sequence is TGTGCCAGCAGCAAAAGGCCAGATAATCAGCCCCAGCATTTT.

The chain employs TRBV2 and TRBJ1-5; 8 bases align to TRBD1. Per the germline V gene, CDR1 is SNHLY and CDR2 is FYNNEI. The ends lost 8 bases at V and 6 bases at J; junction bases unmatched: 12. The CDR3 extends over 15 amino acids. Here the CDR3 reads CASGYRTGPVQPQHF. Written as DNA, the CDR3 is TGTGCCAGCGGCTATAGGACAGGGCCCGTTCAGCCCCAGCATTTT.

Sample share makes this clone medium-sized (0.01 to 0.1%). V usage is TRBV6-4 and J usage is TRBJ1-5; 8 bases map to TRBD1. The V gene end was trimmed by 3 bases and the J gene end by 6 bases; junction bases not matched to a gene: 7. The germline gives CDR1 MRHNA, CDR2 SNTAGT. The CDR3 loop spans 15 amino acids. CDR3 loop: CASSETGAGGQPQHF. As DNA, the CDR3 is TGTGCCAGCAGTGAGACAGGGGCAGGGGGTCAGCCCCAGCATTTT.

This chain joins TRBV7-9 and TRBJ2-1, with unresolved D. Looked up from germline, CDR1 is SEHNR and CDR2 is FQNEAQ (reference sequence). Trimming took off 7 bases at V and 12 bases at J, with 13 bases between the two ends. The CDR3 covers 11 residues. CDR3 sequence: CASTNQEGQFF. The CDR3 DNA reads TGTGCCAGCACCAACCAAGAAGGGCAGTTCTTC.

V and J are TRBV9 and TRBJ2-5; possible D gene TRBD2, 5 bases. CDR1 is SGDLS and CDR2 is YYNGEE in the germline V gene. V was clipped by 0 bases and J by 5 bases, with 14 bases between them. This CDR3 comprises 15 residues. The CDR3 reads CASSVEGSTGETQYF. CDR3 nucleotide sequence: TGTGCCAGCAGCGTAGAAGGCAGCACGGGGGAGACCCAGTACTTC. Full variable domain (missing parts from reference TRBV9 and TRBJ2-5): DSGVTQTPKHLITATGQRVTLRCSPRSGDLSVYWYQQSLDQGLQFLIQYYNGEERAKGNILERFSAQQFPDLHSELNLSSLELGDSALYFCASSVEGSTGETQYFGPGTRLLVL.

V and J are TRBV15 and TRBJ1-2; no clear D gene. CDR1 and CDR2 from the germline V gene are LNHNV and YYDKDF (reference sequence). CDR3 length: 14 residues. Between the trimmed V and J ends, which lost 4 bases and 4 bases, there was a span of 13 bases. The CDR3 nucleotides are TGTGCCACCAGCAAAGCCCTACCCGGCTATGGCTACACCTTC. It encodes CATSKALPGYGYTF. Using reference TRBV15 and TRBJ1-2 for the parts outside the CDR3, the full variable domain is DAMVIQNPRYQVTQFGKPVTLSCSQTLNHNVMYWYQQKSSQAPKLLFHYYDKDFNNEADTPDNFQSRRPNTSFCFLDIRSPGLGDTAMYLCATSKALPGYGYTFGSGTRLTVV.

The chain employs TRBV6-5 and TRBJ1-6, with D perhaps matching TRBD1 (6 bases). The CDR3 covers 15 residues. Germline CDR1 and CDR2: MNHEY and SVGAGI. Trimming took 7 bases from V and 7 from J, leaving 17 bases between them. CDR3 protein: CASIKTGPNNSPLHF. In DNA form, the CDR3 reads TGTGCCAGCATAAAGACAGGCCCGAACAATTCACCCCTCCACTTT.

This sequence joins TRBV19 and TRBJ1-1, with D hard to call. The CDR3 totals 13 residues. Looked up from germline, CDR1 is LNHDA and CDR2 is SQIVND (reference sequence). The V end was cut by 5 bases, the J end by 0 bases, with 7 bases between. The CDR3 sequence is CASSLLMNTEAFF. In nucleotides, the CDR3 is TGTGCCAGTAGTCTCCTCATGAACACTGAAGCTTTCTTT.

This clone has more than one count but fewer than ten. V gene TRBV28 combines with J gene TRBJ2-5, with D possibly TRBD1 on 6 matching bases. Trimming took off 5 bases at V and 7 bases at J, with 17 bases between the two ends. The CDR3 runs 14 residues. CDR1 MDHEN and CDR2 SYDVKM come from the germline V gene. The CDR3, as DNA: TGTGCCAGCAGTATACAGGGATCCTCTGGGACCCAGTACTTC. Protein: CASSIQGSSGTQYF. Looking up the rest from reference TRBV28 and TRBJ2-5 gives the full variable domain: DVKVTQSSRYLVKRTGEKVFLECVQDMDHENMFWYRQDPGLGLRLIYFSYDVKMKEKGDIPEGYSVSREKKERFSLILESASTNQTSMYLCASSIQGSSGTQYFGPGTRLLVL.

The chain is built from TRBV28 and TRBJ2-3; no clear D gene. The V end was cut by 5 bases, the J end by 0 bases, with 3 bases between. CDR1 is MDHEN, CDR2 SYDVKM, per germline. The length of the CDR3 is 12 residues. The chain's CDR3 is CASSRSTDTQYF. The CDR3 DNA is TGTGCCAGCAGTCGGAGCACAGATACGCAGTATTTT.

This clone was recorded only once. The genes are TRBV11-2 and TRBJ2-1; 7 bases line up with TRBD2. There are 14 residues in the CDR3. J gave up 7 bases and V 4 bases, and 7 bases lay outside the gene matches. Germline V gives CDR1 SGHAT, CDR2 FQNNGV. The CDR3 protein is CASSSSGNRNEQFF. The CDR3 DNA reads TGTGCCAGCAGCTCAAGCGGGAATAGAAATGAGCAGTTCTTC.

The J gene is TRBJ2-7, the V gene TRBV7-2, with no clear D. The CDR3 extends over 14 amino acids. Germline assignment: CDR1 SGHTA and CDR2 FQGNSA. The V gene lost 6 bases and the J gene lost 7 bases, with 19 bases spanning the gap. The CDR3 DNA is TGTGCCAGCAGTCGAACCCGGTCGCACCAGGAGCAGTACTTC. Its protein product is CASSRTRSHQEQYF.

The chain has TRBV7-2 and TRBJ1-2, with D possibly matching TRBD1 (6 bases). The CDR3 runs to 14 residues. V gave up 1 base and J gave up 7 bases, with 13 bases separating them. Germline CDR1 is SGHTA and CDR2 is FQGNSA. The CDR3, as DNA: TGTGCCAGCAGCTTAGTGGGGGGCGCGGCTGGCTACACCTTC. Its translation: CASSLVGGAAGYTF.

This clone occurred a few times. This sequence joins TRBV11-1 and TRBJ2-6, with 8 bases that match TRBD1. V shed 5 bases and J 0 bases; nucleotides not matched to a gene: 6. CDR3 size: 17 residues. Germline CDR1 is SGHAT and CDR2 is FQDESV (reference sequence). The CDR3 bases are TGTGCCAGCAGCGTGACAGGGGTGGACTCTGGGGCCAACGTCCTGACTTTC. Translated: CASSVTGVDSGANVLTF.

The chain recombines TRBV28 with TRBJ2-7; possibly TRBD1 or TRBD2 for D (6 bases each). Germline lookup yields CDR1 MDHEN and CDR2 SYDVKM. The CDR3 contains 15 residues. The V end was cut by 1 base, the J end by 3 bases, with 13 bases between. CDR3 region: CASSLYGGARYEQYF. CDR3 sequence (DNA): TGTGCCAGCAGTTTATACGGGGGCGCCCGCTACGAGCAGTACTTC.

This clone has more than one count but fewer than ten. This rearrangement joins TRBV5-6 to TRBJ2-3, with TRBD2 matching 9 bases. Germline V gene data show CDR1 as SGHDT and CDR2 as YYEEEE. The CDR3 covers 14 residues. V was pared by 4 bases and J by 2 bases, with 2 bases of the junction left unmatched. The CDR3 coding sequence is TGTGCCAGCAGCCTAGCGGGGTCCACAGATACGCAGTATTTT. It yields the protein CASSLAGSTDTQYF.

The chain combines TRBV4-1 with TRBJ2-3; possibly TRBD2 for D (5 bases). Trimming removed 5 bases at V and 2 bases at J, with 14 bases between. The length of the CDR3 is 15 residues. The germline V gene has CDR1 MGHRA and CDR2 YSYEKL. DNA for the CDR3: TGCGCCAGCAGCATAACTATAGCGTACACAGATACGCAGTATTTT. Residues: CASSITIAYTDTQYF.

The chain employs TRBV4-3 and TRBJ2-1, with D unclear. This CDR3 is built from 14 residues. Deletions cut 0 bases from V and 11 bases from J, with 14 bases between. Germline V CDR1 and CDR2: LGHNA, YSLEER. The CDR3 sequence is CASSQDKVATKQFF. CDR3 sequence (DNA): TGCGCCAGCAGCCAAGATAAGGTGGCAACCAAGCAGTTCTTC.